This TCR beta chain came from a study of blood T cells in healthy people across ages. General observations from the study: What prevented conclusive comparison of naive and antigen-experienced cells was that PBMCs were unsorted.

This CDR3 has 14 residues. Germline CDR1 and CDR2: MNHEY and SVGEGT. With a J-beta primer mix and a sample-barcoded 5' primer, a second PCR ran roughly 6 to 11 cycles. TCRdb fed the 5' RACE reads into MiXCR, producing one record per CDR3 protein. The table records approximately 1.5 million distinct CDR3 sequences, under 55% of them present only once. A note on this clonotype: Its antigen is undetermined. Mismatch with germline at one junction end may stem from a read error.

The chain carries TRBV6-2 or TRBV6-3 and TRBJ1-2; D is unclear. The origin of this receptor is a woman aged 18-35 years in good health. Input material: blood. CDR3: CASCYSNGLYGYTF. CDR3 nucleotides: TGTGCCAGCTGTTACTCTAACGGTCTCTATGGCTACACCTTC.